This TCR beta chain stems from a study of blood T cells in healthy people across ages. Per germline, CDR1 ENHRY and CDR2 SYGVKD. V lost 7 bases and J lost 1, with 14 bases in between. This CDR3 is 16 amino acids long. PCR was performed a second time for roughly 7 to 11 cycles using a sample-barcoded 5' primer and a J-beta primer mix. All cDNA molecules were each tagged by a template-switch adaptor with 12 random nucleotides. A single record per CDR3 protein comes from TCRdb applying MiXCR to the 5' RACE reads. The repertoire holds about 680,000 distinct CDR3 sequences, approximately 50% seen once, with 30% to 40% in the top ten.

Specimen: blood. The chain has TRBV10-3 and TRBJ2-6; TRBD2 might be the D (5 bases). The receptor's source is a woman aged 55-69 years in good health. The CDR3 DNA is TGTGCCATCAAGGCGGGCGGTAGTTCTGGGGCCAACGTCCTGACTTTC. Protein product: CAIKAGGSSGANVLTF.